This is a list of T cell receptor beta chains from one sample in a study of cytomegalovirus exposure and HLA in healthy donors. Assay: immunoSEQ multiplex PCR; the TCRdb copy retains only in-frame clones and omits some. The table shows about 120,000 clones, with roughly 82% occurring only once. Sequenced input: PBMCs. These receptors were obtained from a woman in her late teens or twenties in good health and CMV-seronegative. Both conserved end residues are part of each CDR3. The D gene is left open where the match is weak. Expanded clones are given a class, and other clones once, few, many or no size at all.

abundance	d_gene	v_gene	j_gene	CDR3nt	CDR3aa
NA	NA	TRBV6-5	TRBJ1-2	TGTGCCAGCAGCCTGAGGCCCAGCTATGGCTACACCTTC	CASSLRPSYGYTF
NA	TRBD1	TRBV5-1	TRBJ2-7	TGCGCCAGCAGCGACGGGACAGGGGCTGTCTACGAGCAGTACTTC	CASSDGTGAVYEQYF
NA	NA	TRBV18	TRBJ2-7	TGTGCCAGCTCACCTGGCCGGGGTCGCGGTTCCTACGAGCAGTACTTC	CASSPGRGRGSYEQYF
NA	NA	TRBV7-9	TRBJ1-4	TGTGCCAGCAGCGGGGGGGCGGGTTCTGAAAAACTGTTTTTT	CASSGGAGSEKLFF
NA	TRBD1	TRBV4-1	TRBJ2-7	TGCGCCAGCAGCCAAGAGTGGGACAGAAACTACGAGCAGTACTTC	CASSQEWDRNYEQYF
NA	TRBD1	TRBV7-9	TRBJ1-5	TGTTCCAGCAGCTCTTCGCAGGGGGCGTTCGGTTATCAGCCCCAGCATTTT	CSSSSSQGAFGYQPQHF
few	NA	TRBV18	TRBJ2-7	TGTGCCAGCTCACCCCCAAGTACAGTCTACGAGCAGTACTTC	CASSPPSTVYEQYF
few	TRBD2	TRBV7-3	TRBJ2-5	TGTGCCAGCAGCCCCACCCTAGCGGGGGGCCAAGAGACCCAGTACTTC	CASSPTLAGGQETQYF
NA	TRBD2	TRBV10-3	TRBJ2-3	TGTGCCATCACTAAAGCGGGGGATACGCAGTATTTT	CAITKAGDTQYF
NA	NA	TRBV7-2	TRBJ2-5	TGTGCCAGCAGCTCCCGGGGGGCAGTAAGCTTTCTGTCCCAGTACTTC	CASSSRGAVSFLSQYF
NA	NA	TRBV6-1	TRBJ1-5	TGTGCCAGCAGTGAAGCGTGGGGAGGTATGGGTAGCAATCAGCCCCAGCATTTT	CASSEAWGGMGSNQPQHF
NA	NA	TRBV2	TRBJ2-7	TGTGCCAGCAGCTTTAGACAGGGAGGCTCCTACGAGCAGTACTTC	CASSFRQGGSYEQYF
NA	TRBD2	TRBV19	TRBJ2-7	TGTGCCAGTATACTAGCGGGAGGGCCCACTTACGAGCAGTACTTC	CASILAGGPTYEQYF
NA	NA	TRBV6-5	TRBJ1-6	TGTGCCAGCAGGCGGGACCGTAATTCACCCCTCCACTTT	CASRRDRNSPLHF
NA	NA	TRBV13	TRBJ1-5	TGTGCCAGCAGCTTAGGGCGGAATAATCAGCCCCAGCATTTT	CASSLGRNNQPQHF
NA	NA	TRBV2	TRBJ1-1	TGTGCCAGCAGTGTCTACGGGAACACTGAAGCTTTCTTT	CASSVYGNTEAFF
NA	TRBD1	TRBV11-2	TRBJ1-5	TGTGCCAGCAGCTCCGGACAGGGTGTGGCACGAGGCAATCAGCCCCAGCATTTT	CASSSGQGVARGNQPQHF
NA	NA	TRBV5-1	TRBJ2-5	TGCGCCAGCAGCCGCCGAAGTACCGGCCAAGAGACCCAGTACTTC	CASSRRSTGQETQYF
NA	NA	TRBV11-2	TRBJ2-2	TGTGCCAGCAGCTTAGGATTGGCCTCCGGGGAGCTGTTTTTT	CASSLGLASGELFF
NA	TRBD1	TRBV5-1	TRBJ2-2	TGCGCCAGCAGCTTGACAGGGGTCCCCGCGAACACCGGGGAGCTGTTTTTT	CASSLTGVPANTGELFF
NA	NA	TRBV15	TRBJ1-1	TGTGCCACCAGCAGAGATGAGGACAGTGAAGCTTTCTTT	CATSRDEDSEAFF
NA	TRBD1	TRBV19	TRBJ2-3	TGTGCCAGTAGTACAGACAGGGCCATGAGCACAGATACGCAGTATTTT	CASSTDRAMSTDTQYF
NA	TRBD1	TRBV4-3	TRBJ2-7	TGCGCCAGCAGCCAAGAGGTACCGGGACAGGGCTACGAGCAGTACTTC	CASSQEVPGQGYEQYF
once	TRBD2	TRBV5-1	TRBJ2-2	TGCGCCAGCAGACGAGCGGGAGAAGTAATCGGGGAGCTGTTTTTT	CASRRAGEVIGELFF
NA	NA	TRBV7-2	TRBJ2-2	TGTGCCAGCAGCTCCCGTTCCCCCGGGGAGCTGTTTTTT	CASSSRSPGELFF
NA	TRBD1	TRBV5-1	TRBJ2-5	TGCGCCAGCAGCTCCGACCCCGGGACAGGGGAGGAGACCCAGTACTTC	CASSSDPGTGEETQYF
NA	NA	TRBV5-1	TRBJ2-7	TGCGCCAGCAGCCCTCAACTGGGGGTACAGGGTAGGGCCTCCTACGAGCAGTACTTC	CASSPQLGVQGRASYEQYF
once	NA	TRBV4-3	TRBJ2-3	TGCGCCAGCAGTTGGAGCGCGGGGGGCCAGGGGGGGGATACGCAGTATTTT	CASSWSAGGQGGDTQYF
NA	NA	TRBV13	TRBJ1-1	TGTGCCAGCAGCCCCCGGGGCAGGGGAAACACTGAAGCTTTCTTT	CASSPRGRGNTEAFF
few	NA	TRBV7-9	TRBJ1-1	TGTGCCAGCAGCCTAGAGGGAGGGTCCACTGAAGCTTTCTTT	CASSLEGGSTEAFF
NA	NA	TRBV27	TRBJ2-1	TGTGCCAGCAGTCCCCGTGGGACTGCGGTGGGTGAGCAGTTCTTC	CASSPRGTAVGEQFF
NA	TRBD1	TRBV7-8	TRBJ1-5	TGTGCCAGCAGCCGAACCGGGACAGTAGACAATCAGCCCCAGCATTTT	CASSRTGTVDNQPQHF
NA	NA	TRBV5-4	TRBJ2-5	TGTGCCAGCAGCCCGCAACAGGGTTCCCAAGAGACCCAGTACTTC	CASSPQQGSQETQYF
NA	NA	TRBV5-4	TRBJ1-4	TGTGCCGGCAGCTCACCCGGGACACCGGATGAAAAACTGTTTTTT	CAGSSPGTPDEKLFF
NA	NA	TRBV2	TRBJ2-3	TGTGCCAGCAGGGGGGGGGCCGGAGAGACGCAGTATTTT	CASRGGAGETQYF
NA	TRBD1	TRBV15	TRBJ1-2	TGTGCCACCAGCAGGCAAATAGACAGGGGGTATGGCTACACCTTC	CATSRQIDRGYGYTF
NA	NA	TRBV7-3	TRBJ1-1	TGTGCCAGCAGGATGGGTGGCAGGGAGAACACTGAAGCTTTCTTT	CASRMGGRENTEAFF
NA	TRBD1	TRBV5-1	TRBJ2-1	TGCGCCAGCAGCTGGACAGGGGCCAATGAGCAGTTCTTC	CASSWTGANEQFF
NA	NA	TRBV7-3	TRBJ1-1	TGTGCCAGCAGCTCCTACCTAAACACTGAAGCTTTCTTT	CASSSYLNTEAFF
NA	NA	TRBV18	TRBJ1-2	TGTGCCAGCTCGCCCAACAGGGACGGCTACACCTTC	CASSPNRDGYTF
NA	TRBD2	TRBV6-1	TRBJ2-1	TGTGCCAGCAGTGAAACTAGCGGGACCTACAATGAGCAGTTCTTC	CASSETSGTYNEQFF
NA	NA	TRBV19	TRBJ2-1	TGTGCCAGTAGTAACAGGGAGAAATACAATGAGCAGTTCTTC	CASSNREKYNEQFF
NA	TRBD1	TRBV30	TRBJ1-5	TGTGCCTGGAGTCCGGGACAGAGTAATCAGCCCCAGCATTTT	CAWSPGQSNQPQHF
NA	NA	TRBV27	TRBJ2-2	TGTGCCAGCGCCCTATTGAACACCGGGGAGCTGTTTTTT	CASALLNTGELFF
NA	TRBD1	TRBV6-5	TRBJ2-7	TGTGCCAGCAGTTCGACCGGGACAGGCTACTACGAGCAGTACTTC	CASSSTGTGYYEQYF